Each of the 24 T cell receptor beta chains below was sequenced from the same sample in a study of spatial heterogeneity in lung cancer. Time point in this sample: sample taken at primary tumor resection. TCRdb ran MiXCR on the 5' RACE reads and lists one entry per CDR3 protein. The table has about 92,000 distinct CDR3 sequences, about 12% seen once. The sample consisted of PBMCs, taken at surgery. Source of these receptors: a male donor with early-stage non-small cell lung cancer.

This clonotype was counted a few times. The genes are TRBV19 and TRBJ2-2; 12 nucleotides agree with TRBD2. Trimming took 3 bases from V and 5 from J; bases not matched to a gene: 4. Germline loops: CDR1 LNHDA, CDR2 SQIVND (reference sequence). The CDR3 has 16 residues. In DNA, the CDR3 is TGTGCCAGTAGTATGACTAGCGGGAGAGGGACCGGGGAGCTGTTTTTT. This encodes CASSMTSGRGTGELFF.

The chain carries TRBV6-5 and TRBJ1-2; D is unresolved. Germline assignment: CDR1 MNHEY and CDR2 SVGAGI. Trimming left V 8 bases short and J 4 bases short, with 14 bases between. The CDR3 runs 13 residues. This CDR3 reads CASGRSVRYGYTF. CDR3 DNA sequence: TGTGCCAGCGGTCGGAGTGTACGCTATGGCTACACCTTC.

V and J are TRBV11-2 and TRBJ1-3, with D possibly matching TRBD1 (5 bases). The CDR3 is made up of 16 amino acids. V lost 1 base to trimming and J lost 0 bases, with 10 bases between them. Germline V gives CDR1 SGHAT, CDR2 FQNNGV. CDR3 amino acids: CASSLGDRFSGNTIYF. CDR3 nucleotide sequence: TGTGCCAGCAGCTTAGGGGACCGCTTCTCTGGAAACACCATATATTTT.

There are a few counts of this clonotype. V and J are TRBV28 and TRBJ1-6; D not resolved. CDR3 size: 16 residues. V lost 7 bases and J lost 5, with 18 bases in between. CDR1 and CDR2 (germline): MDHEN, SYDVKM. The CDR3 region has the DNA TGTGCCAGCACCGAGGGTCAGCTTCGCGATAATTCACCCCTCCACTTT. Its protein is CASTEGQLRDNSPLHF.

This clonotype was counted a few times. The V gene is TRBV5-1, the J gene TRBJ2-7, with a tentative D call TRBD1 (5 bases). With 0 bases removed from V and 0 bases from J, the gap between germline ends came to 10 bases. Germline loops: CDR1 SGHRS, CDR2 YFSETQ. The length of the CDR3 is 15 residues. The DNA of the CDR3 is TGCGCCAGCAGCTTGGGAACAGGTGTCTCCTACGAGCAGTACTTC. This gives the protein CASSLGTGVSYEQYF.

CDR3 residues: CASSFYQTDNYGYTF. The CDR3 DNA is TGTGCCAGCAGTTTTTACCAAACAGACAACTATGGCTACACCTTC. The chain couples TRBV5-6 to TRBJ1-2; D is unclear. The CDR3 has 15 amino acids. Germline CDR1 reads SGHDT; CDR2 reads YYEEEE. V was pared by 5 bases and J by 2 bases, with 16 bases between.

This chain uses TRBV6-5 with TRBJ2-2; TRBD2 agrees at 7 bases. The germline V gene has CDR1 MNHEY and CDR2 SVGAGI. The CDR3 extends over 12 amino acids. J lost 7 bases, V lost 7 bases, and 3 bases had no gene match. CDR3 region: CASNAGVGELFF. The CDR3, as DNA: TGTGCCAGCAATGCGGGAGTCGGGGAGCTGTTTTTT.

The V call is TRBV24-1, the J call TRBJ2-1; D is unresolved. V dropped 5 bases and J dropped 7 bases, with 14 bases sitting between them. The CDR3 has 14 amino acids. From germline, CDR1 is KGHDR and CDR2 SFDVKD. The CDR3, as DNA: TGTGCCACCAGTGCAGGCCCGGTGCGGAATGAGCAGTTCTTC. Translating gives CATSAGPVRNEQFF.

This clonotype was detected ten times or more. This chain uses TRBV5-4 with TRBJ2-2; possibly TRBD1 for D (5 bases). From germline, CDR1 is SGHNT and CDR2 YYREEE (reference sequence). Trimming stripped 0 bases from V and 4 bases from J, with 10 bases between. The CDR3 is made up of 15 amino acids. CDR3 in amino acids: CASSLGQSRTGELFF. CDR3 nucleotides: TGTGCCAGCAGCTTGGGACAGTCTCGCACCGGGGAGCTGTTTTTT.

The CDR3 protein is CASSGIPSGNTIYF. In DNA, the CDR3 is TGTGCCAGCAGTGGGATCCCCTCTGGAAACACCATATATTTT. The gene calls are TRBV25-1 and TRBJ1-3; D ambiguous. Trimming removed 4 bases at V and 0 bases at J, with 7 bases between. Germline CDR1 reads MGHDK; CDR2 reads SYGVNS. The CDR3 extends over 14 amino acids.

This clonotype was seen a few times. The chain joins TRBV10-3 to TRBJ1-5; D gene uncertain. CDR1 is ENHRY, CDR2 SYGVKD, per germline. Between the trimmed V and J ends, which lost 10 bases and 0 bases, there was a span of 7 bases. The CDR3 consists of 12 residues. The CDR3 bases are TGTGCCACCGGGAGTAGCAATCAGCCCCAGCATTTT. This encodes CATGSSNQPQHF.

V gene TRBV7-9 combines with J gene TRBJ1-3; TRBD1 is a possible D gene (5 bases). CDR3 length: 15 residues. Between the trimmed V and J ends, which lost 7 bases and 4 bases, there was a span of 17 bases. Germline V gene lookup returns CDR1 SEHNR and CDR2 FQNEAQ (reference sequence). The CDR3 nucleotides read TGTGCCAGCACCATAGAGGGGACGGCCGGAAACACCATATATTTT. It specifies CASTIEGTAGNTIYF.

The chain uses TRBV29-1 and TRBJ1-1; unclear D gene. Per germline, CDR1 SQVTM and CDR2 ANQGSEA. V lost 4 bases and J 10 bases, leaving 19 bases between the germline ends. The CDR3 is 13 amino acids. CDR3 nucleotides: TGCAGCGTTGCAGAGCTTGGGCTTGTTGGAGCTTTCTTT. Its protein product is CSVAELGLVGAFF.

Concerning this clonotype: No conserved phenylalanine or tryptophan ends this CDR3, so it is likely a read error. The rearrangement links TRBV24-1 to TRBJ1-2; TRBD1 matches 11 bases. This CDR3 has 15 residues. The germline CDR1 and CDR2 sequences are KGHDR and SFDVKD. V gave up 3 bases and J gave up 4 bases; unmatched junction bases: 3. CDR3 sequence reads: CATSDTGTGGYGYTL. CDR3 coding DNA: TGTGCCACCAGTGATACCGGGACAGGGGGCTATGGCTACACCCTC.

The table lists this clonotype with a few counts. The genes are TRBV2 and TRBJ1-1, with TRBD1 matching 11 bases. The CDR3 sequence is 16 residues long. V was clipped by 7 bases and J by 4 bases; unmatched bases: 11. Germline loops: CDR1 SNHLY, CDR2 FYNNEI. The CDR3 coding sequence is TGTGCCAGCACCCGGTGGGCCGGGACAGGGGGCACTGAAGCTTTCTTT. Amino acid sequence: CASTRWAGTGGTEAFF.

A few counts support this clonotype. CDR3 protein: CASSLIPVGNTEAFF. CDR3 DNA sequence: TGTGCCAGCAGCTTGATACCCGTGGGGAACACTGAAGCTTTCTTT. The chain couples TRBV5-6 to TRBJ1-1; D remains unclear. Trimming cost V 1 base and J 1 base, with 11 bases left between them. The CDR3 is 15 amino acids. Germline-derived CDR1 and CDR2 are SGHDT and YYEEEE. Supplemented by reference TRBV5-6 and TRBJ1-1, the full variable domain reads DAGVTQSPTHLIKTRGQQVTLRCSPKSGHDTVSWYQQALGQGPQFIFQYYEEEERQRGNFPDRFSGHQFPNYSSELNVNALLLGDSALYLCASSLIPVGNTEAFFGQGTRLTVV.

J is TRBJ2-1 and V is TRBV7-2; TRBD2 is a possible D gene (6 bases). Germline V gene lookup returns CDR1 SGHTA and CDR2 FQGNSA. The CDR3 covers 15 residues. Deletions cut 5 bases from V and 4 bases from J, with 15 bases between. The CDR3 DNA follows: TGTGCCAGCAGCCCGGGACTCACCCCTTACAATGAGCAGTTCTTC. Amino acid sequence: CASSPGLTPYNEQFF.

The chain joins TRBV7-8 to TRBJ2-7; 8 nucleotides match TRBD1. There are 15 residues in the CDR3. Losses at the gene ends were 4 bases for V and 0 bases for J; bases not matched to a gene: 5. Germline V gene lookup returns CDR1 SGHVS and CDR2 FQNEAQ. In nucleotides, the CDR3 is TGTGCCAGCAGCTCGCGGACAGGGCCCTCCTACGAGCAGTACTTC. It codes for CASSSRTGPSYEQYF.

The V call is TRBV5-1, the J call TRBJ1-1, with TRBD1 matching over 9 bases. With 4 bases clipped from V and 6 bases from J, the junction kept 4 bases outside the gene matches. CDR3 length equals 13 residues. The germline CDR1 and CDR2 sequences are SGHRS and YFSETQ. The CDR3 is CASSPDRGPEAFF. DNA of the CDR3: TGCGCCAGCAGCCCGGACAGGGGCCCTGAAGCTTTCTTT.

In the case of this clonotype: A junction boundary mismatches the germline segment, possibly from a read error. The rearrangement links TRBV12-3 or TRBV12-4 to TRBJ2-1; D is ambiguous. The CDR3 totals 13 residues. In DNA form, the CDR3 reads TGTGTCAGCAGTCGGACGCCTTGGGATGAGCAGTTCTTC. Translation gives CVSSRTPWDEQFF.

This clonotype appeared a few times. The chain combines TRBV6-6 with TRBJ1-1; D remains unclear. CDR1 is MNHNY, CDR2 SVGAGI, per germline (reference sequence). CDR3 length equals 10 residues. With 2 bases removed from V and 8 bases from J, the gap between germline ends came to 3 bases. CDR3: CASSYGEAFF. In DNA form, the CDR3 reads TGTGCCAGCAGTTACGGAGAAGCTTTCTTT.

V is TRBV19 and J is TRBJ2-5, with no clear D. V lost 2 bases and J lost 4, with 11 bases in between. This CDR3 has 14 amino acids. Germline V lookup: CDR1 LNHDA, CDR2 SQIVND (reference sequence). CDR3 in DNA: TGTGCCAGTAGTATAAGTTTGTCGACAGAGACCCAGTACTTC. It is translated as CASSISLSTETQYF.

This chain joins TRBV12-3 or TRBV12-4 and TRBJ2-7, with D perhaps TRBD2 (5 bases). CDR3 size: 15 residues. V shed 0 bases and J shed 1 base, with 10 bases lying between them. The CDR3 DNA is TGTGCCAGCAGTTTAGCGGGTACTAGTTCCTACGAGCAGTACTTC. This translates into CASSLAGTSSYEQYF.

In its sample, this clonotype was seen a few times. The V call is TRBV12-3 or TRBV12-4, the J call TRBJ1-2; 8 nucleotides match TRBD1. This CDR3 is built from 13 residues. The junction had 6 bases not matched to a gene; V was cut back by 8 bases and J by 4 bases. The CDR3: CASVSDRAYGYTF. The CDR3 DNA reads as TGTGCCAGCGTATCGGACAGGGCCTATGGCTACACCTTC.